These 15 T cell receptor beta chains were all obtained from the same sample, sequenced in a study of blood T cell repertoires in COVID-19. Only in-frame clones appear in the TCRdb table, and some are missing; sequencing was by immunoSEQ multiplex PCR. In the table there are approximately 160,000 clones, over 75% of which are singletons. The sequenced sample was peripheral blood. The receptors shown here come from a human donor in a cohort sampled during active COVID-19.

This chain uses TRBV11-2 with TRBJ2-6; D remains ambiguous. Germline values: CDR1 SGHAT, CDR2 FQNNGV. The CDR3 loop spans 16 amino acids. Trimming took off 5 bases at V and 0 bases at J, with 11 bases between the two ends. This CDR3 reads CASSPLPSSGANVLTF. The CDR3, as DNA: TGTGCCAGCAGCCCCCTCCCCAGCTCTGGGGCCAACGTCCTGACTTTC.

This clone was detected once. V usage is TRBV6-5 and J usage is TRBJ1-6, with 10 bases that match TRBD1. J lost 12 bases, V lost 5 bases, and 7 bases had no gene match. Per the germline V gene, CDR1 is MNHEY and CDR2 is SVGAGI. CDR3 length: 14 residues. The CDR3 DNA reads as TGTGCCAGCAGTACCGGACAGGGGGTTGGACCCCTCCACTTT. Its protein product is CASSTGQGVGPLHF.

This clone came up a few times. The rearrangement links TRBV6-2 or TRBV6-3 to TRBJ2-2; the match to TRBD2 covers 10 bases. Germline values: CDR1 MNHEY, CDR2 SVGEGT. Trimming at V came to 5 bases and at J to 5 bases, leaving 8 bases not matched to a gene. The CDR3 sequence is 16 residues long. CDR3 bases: TGTGCCAGCAGTCCGGCCACTAGCGGGGTTACCGGGGAGCTGTTTTTT. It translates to CASSPATSGVTGELFF.

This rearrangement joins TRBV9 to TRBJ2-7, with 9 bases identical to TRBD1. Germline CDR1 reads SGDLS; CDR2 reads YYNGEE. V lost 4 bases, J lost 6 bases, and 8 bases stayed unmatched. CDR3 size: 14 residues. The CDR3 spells CASSSGTGIGEQYF. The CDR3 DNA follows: TGTGCCAGCAGCTCCGGGACAGGGATTGGCGAGCAGTACTTC.

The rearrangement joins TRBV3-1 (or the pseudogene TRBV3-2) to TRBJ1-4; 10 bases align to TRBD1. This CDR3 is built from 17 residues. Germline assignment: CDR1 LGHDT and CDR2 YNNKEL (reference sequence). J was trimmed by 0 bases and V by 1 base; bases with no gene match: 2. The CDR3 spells CASSQGGTGATNEKLFF. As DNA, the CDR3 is TGTGCCAGCAGCCAAGGGGGGACAGGGGCAACTAATGAAAAACTGTTTTTT.

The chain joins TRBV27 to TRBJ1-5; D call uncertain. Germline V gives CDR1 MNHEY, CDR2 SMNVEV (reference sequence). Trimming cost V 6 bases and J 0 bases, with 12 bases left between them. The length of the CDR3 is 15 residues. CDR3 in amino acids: CASSLLAGSNQPQHF. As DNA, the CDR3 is TGTGCCAGCAGCCTACTGGCAGGTAGCAATCAGCCCCAGCATTTT.

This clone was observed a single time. This chain's CDR3 is CASSTGTGEEDEQFF. The DNA of the CDR3 is TGTGCCAGCAGCACAGGGACAGGGGAGGAAGATGAGCAGTTCTTC. V gene TRBV11-2 combines with J gene TRBJ2-1; 10 bases fit TRBD1. This CDR3 has 15 residues. Germline V gene lookup returns CDR1 SGHAT and CDR2 FQNNGV. Trimming took 5 bases from V and 8 from J; bases not matched to a gene: 9.

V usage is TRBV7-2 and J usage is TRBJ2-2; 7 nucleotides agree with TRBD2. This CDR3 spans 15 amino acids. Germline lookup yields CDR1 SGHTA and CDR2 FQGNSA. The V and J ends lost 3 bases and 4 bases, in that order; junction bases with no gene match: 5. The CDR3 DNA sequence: TGTGCCAGCAGCTTCTCGTGGGGGGGCACCGGGGAGCTGTTTTTT. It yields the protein CASSFSWGGTGELFF.

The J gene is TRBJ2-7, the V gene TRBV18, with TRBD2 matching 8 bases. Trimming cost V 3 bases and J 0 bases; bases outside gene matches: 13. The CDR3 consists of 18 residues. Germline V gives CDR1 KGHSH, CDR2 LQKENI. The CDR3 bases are TGTGCCAGCTCACCGGTCGGGACTAGTTCTTCTAGCTCCTACGAGCAGTACTTC. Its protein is CASSPVGTSSSSSYEQYF.

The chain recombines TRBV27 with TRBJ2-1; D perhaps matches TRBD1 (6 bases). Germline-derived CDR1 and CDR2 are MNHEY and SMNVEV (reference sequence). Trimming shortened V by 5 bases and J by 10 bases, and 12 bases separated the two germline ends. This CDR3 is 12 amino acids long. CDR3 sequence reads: CASSIQGREQFF. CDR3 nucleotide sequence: TGTGCCAGCAGTATACAGGGCAGGGAGCAGTTCTTC.

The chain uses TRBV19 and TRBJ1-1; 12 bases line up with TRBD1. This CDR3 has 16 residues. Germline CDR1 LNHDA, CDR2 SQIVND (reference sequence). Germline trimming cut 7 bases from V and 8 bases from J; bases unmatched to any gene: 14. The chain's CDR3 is CASTVVGTGGLREAFF. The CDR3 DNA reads TGTGCCAGTACGGTGGTCGGGACAGGGGGCCTTCGGGAAGCTTTCTTT.

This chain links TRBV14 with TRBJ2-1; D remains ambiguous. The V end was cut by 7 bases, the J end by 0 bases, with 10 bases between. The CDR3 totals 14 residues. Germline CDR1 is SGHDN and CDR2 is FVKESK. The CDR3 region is CASNPLGSYNEQFF. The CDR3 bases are TGTGCCAGCAACCCGCTAGGCTCCTACAATGAGCAGTTCTTC.

The CDR3, as DNA: TGCGCCAGCAGCAGGGGACTAGCGGACACAGATACGCAGTATTTT. Amino acid sequence: CASSRGLADTDTQYF. The chain couples TRBV5-1 to TRBJ2-3; 11 bases match TRBD2. Germline trimming cut 4 bases from V and 2 bases from J; bases unmatched to any gene: 3. The germline gives CDR1 SGHRS, CDR2 YFSETQ. The CDR3 has 15 residues.

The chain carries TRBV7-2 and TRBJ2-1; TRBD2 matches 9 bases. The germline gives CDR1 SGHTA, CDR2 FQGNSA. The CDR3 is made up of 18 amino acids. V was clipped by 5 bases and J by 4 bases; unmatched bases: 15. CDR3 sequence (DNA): TGTGCCAGCAGCGACGGACTCTCGGGACTAGCTAGGTACAATGAGCAGTTCTTC. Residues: CASSDGLSGLARYNEQFF. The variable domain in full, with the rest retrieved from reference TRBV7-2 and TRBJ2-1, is GAGVSQSPSNKVTEKGKDVELRCDPISGHTALYWYRQSLGQGLEFLIYFQGNSAPDKSGLPSDRFSAERTGGSVSTLTIQRTQQEDSAVYLCASSDGLSGLARYNEQFFGPGTRLTVL.

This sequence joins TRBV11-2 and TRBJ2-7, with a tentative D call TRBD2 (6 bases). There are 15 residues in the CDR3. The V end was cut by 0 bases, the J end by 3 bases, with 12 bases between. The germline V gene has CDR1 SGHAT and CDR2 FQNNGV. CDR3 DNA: TGTGCCAGCAGCTTAGAAGGCGGGGCGAACTACGAGCAGTACTTC. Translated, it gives CASSLEGGANYEQYF.